This TCR beta chain was captured in a study of TIL therapy for anti-PD-1-resistant metastatic lung cancer. The overall study: Most patients had lung adenocarcinoma.

V dropped 5 bases and J dropped 0; count of bases not matched to a gene: 10. The CDR3 is made up of 18 amino acids. Germline CDR1 and CDR2: SEHNR and FQNEAQ (reference sequence). Time point reported: pre-treatment sample, taken before nivolumab and TIL therapy. The immunoSEQ assay was v3. TCRdb's table, derived via immunoSEQ multiplex PCR, lists solely in-frame clones and lacks some. The data show approximately 16,000 clones, over 65% seen once. V usage is TRBV7-9 and J usage is TRBJ2-3, with 11 bases fitting TRBD2. The origin of this receptor is a person aged 25-80 years with non-small cell lung cancer. The sample here was blood, taken at baseline. The DNA for the CDR3 is TGTGCCAGCAGCGCGACTAGCGGGGACCTGTCTAGCACAGATACGCAGTATTTT. Residues: CASSATSGDLSSTDTQYF.